The present entry profiles one TCR beta chain with its context. This clonotype was counted only a few times. Its antigen target is currently unknown. No quality values exist for individual bases; no much larger clone is one base distant. These data originate in a study of response to subunit inactivated influenza vaccine (dated by TCRdb to between 2017 and 2018). Regarding the study in general: Deep quantitative profiling of the T cell receptor repertoire was used in the study to follow responses to a trivalent subunit inactivated influenza vaccine. Overall study outcomes, separate from this receptor: It was suggested by the authors that each seasonal influenza vaccination may recruit only a limited number of new T cells.

The library was produced with RT-PCR. Sequencing was performed on an Illumina HiSeq 2500. Clones were called with MiXCR by TCRdb after fastp trimmed the public reads at Q25, and only in-frame beta chains were retained. Each record represents a unique CDR3 protein, reported with the most common genes and DNA among its rows. The sample table holds about 540,000 distinct CDR3 sequences, of which around 25% were seen once. 2.5% to 3% of the sample goes to the ten largest clones. Taken from cysteine to phenylalanine, the CDR3 has 14 residues. Only the CDR3 portion is preserved as DNA: 42 bases, with reading frame beginning at the first base. Per the germline V gene (reference sequence), GTSNPN is the CDR1 and SVGIG is the CDR2. V is trimmed back by 5 bases and J by 4 bases, and the junction contains 7 bases that no gene match accounts for. These data also formed part of another study, on T cells expressing NK-cell markers. According to the second study: TCR beta cDNA libraries were made by 5'RACE template switching that added a universal primer site and unique molecular identifiers. TCR beta-chain repertoires were profiled in sorted CD3+CD56+NKG2C+, CD3+CD56+NKG2C- and CD3+CD56-NKG2C+ T-cell subsets from fewer than 10 donors. Among the eight sequenced donors, seven were HCMV-seropositive and one was HCMV-seronegative. To restrict sorting to alphabetaTCR-expressing T cells, an anti-gammadeltaTCR antibody was added in several experiments. In a handful of donors, the dominant CD3+CD56+NKG2C+ clonotypes were found to rank among the top 10 CD8+ clonotypes and to make up about 1.0-7.5% of CD8+ T cells. Those dominant clonotypes were again the most abundant among CD3+CD56-NKG2C+ cells in a few donors, at roughly 25-60.1%. It remained unclear whether the expanded NKG2C-expressing T cell clones were specific for HCMV antigens. The eight sequenced donors were randomly selected healthy volunteers, three men and five women. HCMV serostatus was determined by detecting HCMV-specific IgG in serum with a commercial ELISA kit. Peripheral blood mononuclear cells were isolated from blood by Ficoll density gradient centrifugation. Using Miltenyi isolation kits, CD4+ and CD8+ T cells were isolated from PBMC through magnetic immunoseparation. cDNA synthesis was primed from the TCR beta constant segment, followed by two successive PCR amplification steps. Sequencing of the libraries produced 2 x 150 bp reads on Illumina HiSeq 2000/2500, MiSeq or NextSeq. MIGEC was used to demultiplex reads and group the reads by UMI, and MiTCR was used to assemble and quantify clonotypes. To exclude erroneous sequences, only TCR cDNA sequences supported by at least two reads were retained. Downstream repertoire analysis used the tcR package, and clonotypes were matched across fractions by CDR3 nucleotide sequence plus V segment. VDJmatch was used to annotate antigen specificity against VDJdb, with one amino acid substitution allowed in CDR3.

This receptor chain uses TRBV30 and TRBJ2-3; 9 bases in the junction line up with TRBD2. This material consisted of CD4+ T cells sorted from PBMCs, taken about 12 days after vaccination. The sequence was obtained from a man aged 50 to 60 who received an inactivated influenza vaccine. Donor details come from another sample of the same person, matched by shared clones. CDR3 sequence: CAWGTGGGADTQYF. The DNA reads as follows: TGTGCCTGGGGGACTGGCGGGGGGGCAGATACGCAGTATTTT.